These 29 T cell receptor beta chains came from one sample sequenced in a study of shared clonotypes between healthy human individuals. Libraries were prepared by immunoSEQ multiplex PCR; TCRdb keeps only in-frame clonotypes and omits some of them. The sample holds about 330,000 clones, over 65% seen once. The source material was memory CD4+ T cells sorted from blood. The sample's subset: CD45RA-negative fraction. These receptor sequences come from a man younger than 40 in good health.

This chain joins TRBV6-1 and TRBJ2-5, with 7 nucleotides matching TRBD2. Trimming cost V 3 bases and J 2 bases; bases outside gene matches: 12. Germline V CDR1 and CDR2: MNHNS, SASEGT. This CDR3 is built from 17 residues. The CDR3 reads CASSDPVGREWQETQYF. Here the CDR3 DNA reads TGTGCCAGCAGTGATCCCGTTGGGCGGGAGTGGCAAGAGACCCAGTACTTC.

CDR3 sequence reads: CASSLAQPQETQYF. The CDR3 DNA sequence: TGTGCCAGCAGCTTAGCACAGCCTCAAGAGACCCAGTACTTC. The chain couples TRBV11-1 to TRBJ2-5, with D hard to call. CDR1 and CDR2 from the germline V gene are SGHAT and FQDESV (reference sequence). The CDR3 runs to 14 residues. V was trimmed by 0 bases and J by 2 bases, leaving 7 bases between them.

This clone was picked up many times. This chain joins TRBV4-3 and TRBJ2-3; D unresolved. Trimming stripped 0 bases from V and 5 bases from J, with 9 bases between. This CDR3 contains 14 residues. Germline CDR1 and CDR2: LGHNA and YSLEER. The DNA for the CDR3 is TGCGCCAGCAGCCAAGATTCCATGATAGATACGCAGTATTTT. The encoded protein is CASSQDSMIDTQYF.

The rearrangement joins TRBV19 to TRBJ2-3; 8 bases fit TRBD2. This CDR3 has 15 amino acids. Germline V CDR1 and CDR2: LNHDA, SQIVND (reference sequence). The V gene end was trimmed by 10 bases and the J gene end by 4 bases; junction bases not matched to a gene: 13. The CDR3 sequence is CATSNGGAGADTQYF. CDR3 coding DNA: TGTGCCACCTCAAACGGGGGGGCAGGGGCAGATACGCAGTATTTT.

The rearrangement uses TRBV29-1 and TRBJ2-1, with D maybe TRBD1 (5 bases). Germline CDR1 is SQVTM and CDR2 is ANQGSEA. The V end lost 8 bases, the J end lost 10 bases, and 21 bases lay between the germline ends. The CDR3 runs 13 residues. This CDR3 reads CSPWESGYREQFF. The CDR3 coding sequence is TGCAGCCCTTGGGAATCAGGCTACAGGGAGCAGTTCTTC.

The chain links TRBV5-4 to TRBJ1-2; TRBD1 agrees at 9 bases. Trimming at V came to 4 bases and at J to 8 bases, leaving 9 bases not matched to a gene. CDR1 is SGHNT and CDR2 is YYREEE in the germline V gene (reference sequence). There are 14 residues in the CDR3. CDR3: CASSARGTGRGYTF. The CDR3 region has the DNA TGTGCCAGCAGCGCACGAGGGACAGGGAGAGGCTACACCTTC.

This clone showed up many times. The CDR3 bases are TGTGCCAGCAGCCCGAGGGACCCCGGGGACACTGAAGCTTTCTTT. It yields the protein CASSPRDPGDTEAFF. The V and J genes are TRBV11-2 and TRBJ1-1; D might be TRBD1 (5 bases). Trimming stripped 5 bases from V and 3 bases from J, with 16 bases between. The CDR3 has 15 residues. Germline assignment: CDR1 SGHAT and CDR2 FQNNGV.

The rearrangement uses TRBV5-1 and TRBJ1-4; D is undetermined. Germline CDR1 and CDR2: SGHRS and YFSETQ. The CDR3 covers 16 residues. V lost 0 bases and J lost 7, with 16 bases in between. Here the CDR3 reads CASSLAEWQKTEKLFF. The CDR3 DNA is TGCGCCAGCAGCTTGGCCGAGTGGCAGAAAACTGAAAAACTGTTTTTT.

The chain recombines TRBV6-1 with TRBJ1-1, with a possible D match to TRBD1 (6 bases). This CDR3 contains 13 residues. Trimming took off 9 bases at V and 2 bases at J, with 13 bases between the two ends. Germline CDR1 reads MNHNS; CDR2 reads SASEGT. In nucleotides, the CDR3 is TGTGCCAGTACTGGACAGCACAACACTGAAGCTTTCTTT. It yields the protein CASTGQHNTEAFF.

The J gene is TRBJ2-7, the V gene TRBV9, with TRBD1 identical over 7 bases. The CDR3 runs to 14 residues. Germline V gene data show CDR1 as SGDLS and CDR2 as YYNGEE. Germline trimming cut 3 bases from V and 2 bases from J; bases unmatched to any gene: 5. CDR3 sequence reads: CASSATGAAYEQYF. In DNA, the CDR3 is TGTGCCAGCAGCGCAACAGGGGCCGCCTACGAGCAGTACTTC.

V is TRBV7-2 and J is TRBJ2-2, with no clear D. V was pared by 1 base and J by 3 bases, with 9 bases between. The CDR3 has 15 amino acids. The germline CDR1 and CDR2 sequences are SGHTA and FQGNSA. This CDR3 reads CASSLVFRDTGELFF. The CDR3, as DNA: TGTGCCAGCAGCTTAGTATTTAGGGACACCGGGGAGCTGTTTTTT.

This rearrangement joins TRBV30 to TRBJ1-2; no definite D call. Trimming took 1 base from V and 8 from J, leaving 23 bases between them. There are 16 residues in the CDR3. Looked up from germline, CDR1 is GTSNPN and CDR2 is SVGIG (reference sequence). Written as DNA, the CDR3 is TGTGCCTGGAGTGCTGGAAGGACGGGCCTGACTAGGGGCTACACCTTC. It codes for CAWSAGRTGLTRGYTF. Complete variable domain (other parts from reference TRBV30 and TRBJ1-2): SQTIHQWPATLVQPVGSPLSLECTVEGTSNPNLYWYRQAAGRGLQLLFYSVGIGQISSEVPQNLSASRPQDRQFILSSKKLLLSDSGFYLCAWSAGRTGLTRGYTFGSGTRLTVV.

The rearrangement uses TRBV7-2 and TRBJ1-5, with TRBD1 as a possible D gene (5 bases). V was cut by 1 base and J by 2 bases, with 9 bases left in between. This CDR3 contains 15 residues. The germline gives CDR1 SGHTA, CDR2 FQGNSA. The CDR3 is CASSLVGAGNQPQHF. The CDR3 bases are TGTGCCAGCAGCTTAGTAGGGGCCGGCAATCAGCCCCAGCATTTT.

This clone was observed a handful of times. The genes are TRBV5-1 and TRBJ2-3, with TRBD1 identical over 8 bases. Germline V gene lookup returns CDR1 SGHRS and CDR2 YFSETQ. J lost 2 bases, V lost 4 bases, and 6 bases had no gene match. The CDR3 consists of 15 residues. CDR3 sequence reads: CASSLQGATTDTQYF. In DNA form, the CDR3 reads TGCGCCAGCAGCCTTCAGGGGGCCACCACAGATACGCAGTATTTT.

This chain links TRBV6-5 with TRBJ2-2; TRBD1 matches at 9 bases. Trimming cost V 4 bases and J 4 bases; bases outside gene matches: 1. This CDR3 is built from 14 residues. The germline gives CDR1 MNHEY, CDR2 SVGAGI. The CDR3, as DNA: TGTGCCAGCAGTTTGACAGGGGGCACCGGGGAGCTGTTTTTT. Protein sequence: CASSLTGGTGELFF.

V is TRBV10-2 and J is TRBJ2-2, with 8 bases matching TRBD2. Germline V CDR1 and CDR2: WSHSY, SAAADI. The CDR3 totals 15 residues. V lost 7 bases, J lost 1 base, and 5 bases stayed unmatched. The CDR3 coding sequence is TGCGCCAGCACTCTCAGCGGGAGGAACACCGGGGAGCTGTTTTTT. This gives the protein CASTLSGRNTGELFF.

The gene calls are TRBV29-1 and TRBJ2-2; D gene uncertain. Trimming pared 5 bases from V and 4 bases from J, leaving 8 bases between. The germline CDR1 and CDR2 sequences are SQVTM and ANQGSEA. The CDR3 is 12 residues long. CDR3 region: CSVREATGELFF. The CDR3 region has the DNA TGCAGCGTTCGAGAGGCCACCGGGGAGCTGTTTTTT.

This chain uses TRBV29-1 with TRBJ2-7; D ambiguous. V lost 6 bases and J 0 bases, leaving 12 bases between the germline ends. The germline V gene encodes CDR1 SQVTM and CDR2 ANQGSEA. CDR3 size: 13 residues. The CDR3 coding sequence is TGCAGCGTAAGGCAGGCCAGCTCCTACGAGCAGTACTTC. This encodes CSVRQASSYEQYF.

Here the CDR3 DNA reads TGCGCCAGCAGCACCCTAGGTCCGAACACTGAAGCTTTCTTT. As protein: CASSTLGPNTEAFF. The chain has TRBV5-1 and TRBJ1-1; D is ambiguous. Germline-derived CDR1 and CDR2 are SGHRS and YFSETQ. The V end lost 4 bases, the J end lost 1 base, and 11 bases lay between the germline ends. The CDR3 totals 14 residues.

V is TRBV27 and J is TRBJ2-7, with D perhaps matching TRBD2 (5 bases). The CDR3 is 15 amino acids. CDR1 is MNHEY, CDR2 SMNVEV, per germline (reference sequence). With 3 bases removed from V and 1 base from J, the gap between germline ends came to 13 bases. The CDR3: CASSLKSGISYEQYF. The CDR3 coding sequence is TGTGCCAGCAGTTTGAAGTCGGGGATTTCCTACGAGCAGTACTTC.

This sequence joins TRBV6-4 and TRBJ1-2, with D hard to call. Looked up from germline, CDR1 is MRHNA and CDR2 is SNTAGT. V dropped 3 bases and J dropped 7 bases, with 12 bases sitting between them. The CDR3 covers 13 residues. The CDR3 is CASSEQLFFGYTF. The CDR3 DNA reads as TGTGCCAGCAGTGAACAGTTATTCTTTGGCTACACCTTC.

V is TRBV28 and J is TRBJ2-3; no definite D call. Trimming removed 6 bases from V and 0 bases from J, with 1 base in between. The germline CDR1 and CDR2 sequences are MDHEN and SYDVKM. The CDR3 extends over 11 amino acids. CDR3 nucleotides: TGTGCCAGCAGAAGCACAGATACGCAGTATTTT. Amino acids: CASRSTDTQYF.

This clone was picked up one time. This chain connects TRBV7-2 to TRBJ2-7; D may be TRBD2 (5 bases). This CDR3 is 15 amino acids long. V dropped 1 base and J dropped 3 bases, with 13 bases sitting between them. Per germline, CDR1 SGHTA and CDR2 FQGNSA. The CDR3 DNA reads as TGTGCCAGCAGCTTAGACGGGGTTACCAGCTACGAGCAGTACTTC. Protein sequence: CASSLDGVTSYEQYF.

This clone is judged medium-sized. The chain carries TRBV19 and TRBJ1-5; tentatively, D is TRBD1 (5 bases). The V and J ends lost 5 bases and 5 bases respectively, with 10 bases between them. The germline CDR1 and CDR2 sequences are LNHDA and SQIVND (reference sequence). CDR3 size: 13 residues. For the CDR3, the DNA is TGTGCCAGTAGTCGGGGGAGAGATCAGCCCCAGCATTTT. Translation: CASSRGRDQPQHF.

V is TRBV5-1 and J is TRBJ2-2, with a possible D match to TRBD1 (6 bases). The ends were cut back, 1 base at V and 9 bases at J, with 22 bases in the middle. Germline V CDR1 and CDR2: SGHRS, YFSETQ. This CDR3 has 17 residues. This chain's CDR3 is CASSLYPPGAPFRELFF. The CDR3 DNA is TGCGCCAGCAGCTTGTACCCCCCAGGGGCCCCGTTCAGGGAGCTGTTTTTT.

CDR3 DNA sequence: TGTGCCAGCAGCTTAGGTCAGGCTCGAGCCTACGAGCAGTACTTC. Translated: CASSLGQARAYEQYF. The chain has TRBV7-2 and TRBJ2-7; D call uncertain. Trimming pared 1 base from V and 2 bases from J, leaving 12 bases between. The germline gives CDR1 SGHTA, CDR2 FQGNSA. The CDR3 sequence is 15 residues long.

V is TRBV6-1 and J is TRBJ2-7; 11 bases fit TRBD2. The V and J ends lost 4 bases and 2 bases, in that order; junction bases with no gene match: 4. Germline loops: CDR1 MNHNS, CDR2 SASEGT. The CDR3 sequence is 15 residues long. CDR3 loop: CASSGLAGGAYEQYF. CDR3 nucleotide sequence: TGTGCCAGCAGTGGTCTAGCGGGAGGCGCCTACGAGCAGTACTTC.

This clone was detected a few times. This chain connects TRBV5-1 to TRBJ2-5, with 10 bases that match TRBD1. The CDR3 spans 14 residues. Germline assignment: CDR1 SGHRS and CDR2 YFSETQ. The trim removed 4 bases at V and 5 bases at J, leaving 5 bases unmatched. CDR3: CASSIDRGQETQYF. CDR3 DNA: TGCGCCAGCAGCATAGACAGGGGGCAGGAGACCCAGTACTTC.

V and J are TRBV6-5 and TRBJ2-5; no clear D. The germline CDR1 and CDR2 sequences are MNHEY and SVGAGI. V was cut by 0 bases and J by 1 base, with 6 bases left in between. The CDR3 spans 14 residues. The CDR3 loop is CASSYSAVQETQYF. Here the CDR3 DNA reads TGTGCCAGCAGTTACTCCGCAGTCCAAGAGACCCAGTACTTC.